Each of the 30 T cell receptor beta chains below was sequenced from the same sample in a study of T cell changes during pregnancy in multiple sclerosis. Clones were sequenced by immunoSEQ multiplex PCR, and TCRdb holds only the in-frame ones, with some missing. The sample yields tens of thousands of clones, less than 95% seen once. The sample in question was peripheral blood, obtained in the second trimester of pregnancy. These receptors originate from a female donor in good health, enrolled as a control in a pregnancy study.

This rearrangement joins TRBV11-2 to TRBJ2-7; perhaps TRBD1 as D (5 bases). Trimming left V 5 bases short and J 0 bases short, with 11 bases between. CDR3 length: 14 amino acids. Germline V CDR1 and CDR2: SGHAT, FQNNGV. CDR3 residues: CASSPFDSSYEQYF. The DNA for the CDR3 is TGTGCCAGCAGCCCCTTCGACAGCTCCTACGAGCAGTACTTC.

V gene TRBV2 combines with J gene TRBJ2-5; 11 bases align to TRBD2. CDR3 length equals 15 residues. After removal of 4 bases from V and 5 bases from J, the junction contained 6 bases not matched to a gene. From germline, CDR1 is SNHLY and CDR2 FYNNEI. This CDR3 reads CASSAGTSGWETQYF. The CDR3 DNA follows: TGTGCCAGCAGTGCCGGGACTAGCGGATGGGAGACCCAGTACTTC.

The V and J genes are TRBV19 and TRBJ2-3; no clear D. The CDR3 covers 15 residues. V lost 3 bases and J lost 5, with 15 bases in between. Per germline, CDR1 LNHDA and CDR2 SQIVND (reference sequence). The CDR3 sequence: CASSIGEPRGDTQYF. For the CDR3, the DNA is TGTGCCAGTAGTATCGGTGAGCCCAGAGGAGATACGCAGTATTTT.

In its sample, this clone was seen once. V gene TRBV27 combines with J gene TRBJ2-7; a weak D match, TRBD1 (6 bases). The CDR3 spans 13 residues. V lost 3 bases and J 2 bases, leaving 8 bases between the germline ends. Germline CDR1 is MNHEY and CDR2 is SMNVEV (reference sequence). CDR3 in amino acids: CASSLQGPYEQYF. In DNA form, the CDR3 reads TGTGCCAGCAGTTTGCAGGGGCCCTACGAGCAGTACTTC.

The V call is TRBV6-1, the J call TRBJ2-1, with TRBD1 identical over 9 bases. From germline, CDR1 is MNHNS and CDR2 SASEGT. J was trimmed by 8 bases and V by 5 bases; bases with no gene match: 7. This CDR3 has 14 amino acids. The CDR3 nucleotides read TGTGCCAGCAGTTGGGGACAGGGAGGGGATGAGCAGTTCTTC. Residues: CASSWGQGGDEQFF.

The CDR3, as DNA: TGTGCCTGGAGTGGCGCCGGGACTAGCGGATACAATGAGCAGTTCTTC. Translating gives CAWSGAGTSGYNEQFF. This chain connects TRBV30 to TRBJ2-1; 11 nucleotides line up with TRBD2. Looked up from germline, CDR1 is GTSNPN and CDR2 is SVGIG (reference sequence). The CDR3 runs 16 residues. V shed 1 base and J 4 bases; nucleotides not matched to a gene: 6. The entire variable domain, with the rest obtained from reference TRBV30 and TRBJ2-1, is as follows: SQTIHQWPATLVQPVGSPLSLECTVEGTSNPNLYWYRQAAGRGLQLLFYSVGIGQISSEVPQNLSASRPQDRQFILSSKKLLLSDSGFYLCAWSGAGTSGYNEQFFGPGTRLTVL.

The chain recombines TRBV19 with TRBJ1-6, with 8 bases identical to TRBD1. Germline CDR1 reads LNHDA; CDR2 reads SQIVND (reference sequence). CDR3 size: 15 residues. Losses at the gene ends were 2 bases for V and 7 bases for J; bases not matched to a gene: 4. CDR3 DNA: TGTGCCAGTAGTATACAGGGGGCTTTAAATTCACCCCTCCACTTT. Protein product: CASSIQGALNSPLHF. The complete variable domain, with remaining parts taken from reference TRBV19 and TRBJ1-6, reads DGGITQSPKYLFRKEGQNVTLSCEQNLNHDAMYWYRQDPGQGLRLIYYSQIVNDFQKGDIAEGYSVSREKKESFPLTVTSAQKNPTAFYLCASSIQGALNSPLHFGNGTRLTVT.

The rearrangement links TRBV4-2 to TRBJ2-7; D unclear. In germline, CDR1 is LGHNA, CDR2 YNFKEQ. The CDR3 contains 15 residues. V gave up 1 base and J gave up 0 bases, with 10 bases separating them. CDR3 sequence reads: CASSQVAESSYEQYF. For the CDR3, the DNA is TGTGCCAGCAGCCAAGTCGCGGAAAGCTCCTACGAGCAGTACTTC.

The chain is built from TRBV5-6 and TRBJ1-5; 9 nucleotides line up with TRBD1. CDR1 is SGHDT and CDR2 is YYEEEE in the germline V gene. The CDR3 is 15 residues long. The J segment lost 2 bases and the V segment lost 1 base, leaving 1 base of the junction unmatched. CDR3 amino acids: CASSLWDRGNQPQHF. The CDR3 DNA reads as TGTGCCAGCAGCTTGTGGGACAGGGGCAATCAGCCCCAGCATTTT.

This clone was detected only a few times. The chain has TRBV5-1 and TRBJ1-1; 9 nucleotides agree with TRBD1. The CDR3 is 13 amino acids. J lost 6 bases, V lost 5 bases, and 5 bases had no gene match. Per the germline V gene, CDR1 is SGHRS and CDR2 is YFSETQ. The CDR3 DNA is TGCGCCAGCAGGGACAGGGGATTCGCTGAAGCTTTCTTT. Translation gives CASRDRGFAEAFF.

The rearrangement joins TRBV7-9 to TRBJ2-7, with D uncertain. The CDR3 contains 14 residues. CDR1 and CDR2 (germline): SEHNR, FQNEAQ (reference sequence). Trimming took 1 base from V and 2 from J, leaving 9 bases between them. The CDR3, as DNA: TGTGCCAGCAGCTTAGTCCTGGAGACCTACGAGCAGTACTTC. Amino acids: CASSLVLETYEQYF.

The V gene is TRBV5-6, the J gene TRBJ2-7; 12 nucleotides align to TRBD2. This CDR3 is built from 16 residues. Germline V gene lookup returns CDR1 SGHDT and CDR2 YYEEEE. Unmatched junction bases numbered 7, after V lost 4 bases and J lost 2 bases. The CDR3 sequence is CASSQVRTSGTYEQYF. The CDR3 coding sequence is TGTGCCAGCAGCCAGGTCCGGACTAGCGGGACCTACGAGCAGTACTTC.

With regard to this clone: Other DNA sequences in the same sample also yield this CDR3. CDR3 DNA: TGTGCCAGCAGCCCCCCGGGGGTCAGCACAGATACGCAGTATTTT. Translating gives CASSPPGVSTDTQYF. The V gene is TRBV7-9, the J gene TRBJ2-3, with a possible D match to TRBD2 (6 bases). The CDR3 sequence is 15 residues long. Trimming shortened V by 5 bases and J by 0 bases, and 12 bases separated the two germline ends. Germline V gives CDR1 SEHNR, CDR2 FQNEAQ (reference sequence).

CDR3 sequence reads: CASSWTPDSGNTIYF. Here the CDR3 DNA reads TGTGCCAGTAGTTGGACACCCGACTCTGGAAACACCATATATTTT. The chain uses TRBV19 and TRBJ1-3; a possible D gene is TRBD1 (5 bases). The V and J ends lost 5 bases and 0 bases respectively, with 11 bases between them. CDR3 length: 15 amino acids. Germline loops: CDR1 LNHDA, CDR2 SQIVND (reference sequence).

The genes are TRBV11-1 and TRBJ1-2, with 11 nucleotides matching TRBD1. Germline V gene lookup returns CDR1 SGHAT and CDR2 FQDESV (reference sequence). V was pared by 4 bases and J by 4 bases, with 2 bases of the junction left unmatched. CDR3 length: 14 amino acids. CDR3 bases: TGTGCCAGCAGCTGGGGACAGGGGGTCTATGGCTACACCTTC. Protein sequence: CASSWGQGVYGYTF.

V and J are TRBV6-1 and TRBJ1-2; no reliable D call. Germline-derived CDR1 and CDR2 are MNHNS and SASEGT. This CDR3 contains 13 residues. V lost 0 bases, J lost 6 bases, and 8 bases lay in between. DNA for the CDR3: TGTGCCAGCAGTGAAGCGCGACGGGATGGCTACACCTTC. Protein: CASSEARRDGYTF.

The chain uses TRBV4-2 and TRBJ2-5, with D hard to call. Per germline, CDR1 LGHNA and CDR2 YNFKEQ. V lost 4 bases and J lost 1, with 7 bases in between. The length of the CDR3 is 13 residues. The CDR3 DNA sequence: TGTGCCAGCAGCCCAGGTACCCAAGAGACCCAGTACTTC. The encoded protein is CASSPGTQETQYF.

The chain has TRBV6-4 and TRBJ2-3; TRBD2 might be the D (6 bases). The CDR3 extends over 14 amino acids. Trimming shortened V by 2 bases and J by 5 bases, and 11 bases separated the two germline ends. Germline CDR1 MRHNA, CDR2 SNTAGT. The CDR3 coding sequence is TGTGCCAGCAGTGACGCAGGAGGGCGAGATACGCAGTATTTT. It translates to CASSDAGGRDTQYF.

This clone was seen a single time. This chain connects TRBV27 to TRBJ1-1, with D maybe TRBD1 (6 bases). The CDR3 contains 14 residues. Germline lookup yields CDR1 MNHEY and CDR2 SMNVEV (reference sequence). V lost 4 bases and J 6 bases, leaving 15 bases between the germline ends. Written as DNA, the CDR3 is TGTGCCAGCAGTTATGGAGGGGGGAGGGCTGAAGCTTTCTTT. It specifies CASSYGGGRAEAFF.

This clone has a single count. The chain links TRBV29-1 to TRBJ1-2; 8 nucleotides align to TRBD1. In germline, CDR1 is SQVTM, CDR2 ANQGSEA. The CDR3 has 13 residues. Trimming cost V 4 bases and J 3 bases; bases outside gene matches: 4. Here the CDR3 reads CSVGPDRDYGYTF. CDR3 nucleotide sequence: TGCAGCGTTGGCCCGGACAGGGACTATGGCTACACCTTC.

This chain connects TRBV13 to TRBJ2-1; TRBD2 aligns across 9 bases. Trimming took 0 bases from V and 10 from J; bases not matched to a gene: 10. This CDR3 has 16 amino acids. Germline V gene sequence: CDR1 PRHDT, CDR2 FYEKMQ (reference sequence). CDR3 in DNA: TGTGCCAGCAGCTTAGGGTCGGCTAGCGGGAATCAGGAGCAGTTCTTC. This translates into CASSLGSASGNQEQFF.

Here the CDR3 reads CASSAGGADGYGYTF. As DNA, the CDR3 is TGTGCCAGTAGCGCCGGTGGGGCGGACGGCTATGGCTACACCTTC. This sequence joins TRBV19 and TRBJ1-2, with D perhaps matching TRBD1 (5 bases). The germline V and J ends were trimmed by 6 bases and 4 bases, with 18 bases remaining between them. The CDR3 extends over 15 amino acids. Germline values: CDR1 LNHDA, CDR2 SQIVND (reference sequence).

The J gene is TRBJ1-2, the V gene TRBV5-4, with a tentative D call TRBD1 (6 bases). The V gene lost 0 bases and the J gene lost 3 bases, with 15 bases spanning the gap. The CDR3 is 16 amino acids. From germline, CDR1 is SGHNT and CDR2 YYREEE (reference sequence). The CDR3 reads CASSLGLAGADYGYTF. CDR3 in DNA: TGTGCCAGCAGCTTGGGCCTAGCGGGGGCAGACTATGGCTACACCTTC.

The chain joins TRBV18 to TRBJ1-1, with TRBD1 as a possible D gene (5 bases). CDR1 and CDR2 from the germline V gene are KGHSH and LQKENI. The CDR3 contains 17 residues. V lost 3 bases, J lost 1 base, and 18 bases lay in between. The CDR3 region is CASSPLSGLVGNTEAFF. The DNA for the CDR3 is TGTGCCAGCTCACCCTTATCGGGACTAGTGGGGAACACTGAAGCTTTCTTT.

This clone has a handful of counts. The V call is TRBV19, the J call TRBJ2-7; TRBD1 might be the D (5 bases). V shed 4 bases and J shed 4 bases, with 14 bases lying between them. Germline V CDR1 and CDR2: LNHDA, SQIVND (reference sequence). The CDR3 has 14 residues. The CDR3 loop reads CASSKDRQLYEQYF. The CDR3 region has the DNA TGTGCCAGTAGTAAAGACAGACAGCTATACGAGCAGTACTTC.

This rearrangement joins TRBV6-5 to TRBJ2-5; no clear D. V lost 6 bases to trimming and J lost 7 bases, with 12 bases between them. Germline loops: CDR1 MNHEY, CDR2 SVGAGI. The CDR3 length is 12 residues. The CDR3 bases are TGTGCCAGCAGGACCCATGGAGCGACCCAGTACTTC. Amino acid sequence: CASRTHGATQYF.

This chain connects TRBV10-2 to TRBJ2-7; TRBD2 might be the D (7 bases). The CDR3 has 13 residues. Trimming cost V 4 bases and J 5 bases, with 12 bases left between them. From germline, CDR1 is WSHSY and CDR2 SAAADI. CDR3 sequence reads: CASSVGGPNEQYF. CDR3 bases: TGCGCCAGCAGTGTCGGGGGGCCCAACGAGCAGTACTTC.

The chain combines TRBV27 with TRBJ2-3; 9 nucleotides align to TRBD1. From germline, CDR1 is MNHEY and CDR2 SMNVEV (reference sequence). Germline trimming cut 4 bases from V and 3 bases from J; bases unmatched to any gene: 5. CDR3 size: 15 residues. The CDR3 reads CASSSPGTGTDTQYF. The CDR3 bases are TGTGCCAGCAGTTCCCCCGGGACAGGGACAGATACGCAGTATTTT.

J is TRBJ1-3 and V is TRBV19, with 7 bases that match TRBD1. The CDR3 consists of 14 residues. With 8 bases clipped from V and 4 bases from J, the junction kept 8 bases outside the gene matches. CDR1 and CDR2 (germline): LNHDA, SQIVND (reference sequence). CDR3 protein: CASGTDRPGNTIYF. DNA for the CDR3: TGTGCCAGTGGAACGGACAGGCCCGGAAACACCATATATTTT.

V gene TRBV27 combines with J gene TRBJ2-5, with D unclear. Germline V lookup: CDR1 MNHEY, CDR2 SMNVEV (reference sequence). V shed 5 bases and J shed 4 bases, with 11 bases lying between them. This CDR3 spans 13 amino acids. The CDR3 loop reads CASSPPYRETQYF. In DNA, the CDR3 is TGTGCCAGCAGTCCGCCCTACAGAGAGACCCAGTACTTC.